This entry lists 5 T cell receptor beta chains sequenced from one sample in a study of T cell changes during pregnancy in multiple sclerosis. Method: immunoSEQ multiplex PCR; TCRdb's copy keeps in-frame clones and lacks some. The repertoire holds around 41,000 clones, around nine tenths seen once, with roughly 0.38% in the top ten. The input for sequencing was CD4+ T cells from peripheral blood mononuclear cells, taken in the third trimester of pregnancy. These receptors all stem from a female donor in good health, enrolled as a control in a pregnancy study.

This sequence joins TRBV28 and TRBJ1-2, with 9 bases that match TRBD1. The CDR3 has 15 amino acids. V was pared by 4 bases and J by 7 bases, with 10 bases of the junction left unmatched. The germline gives CDR1 MDHEN, CDR2 SYDVKM. The CDR3 region has the DNA TGTGCCAGCAGTTCCGCCGGACAGGGGAAATCTGGCTACACCTTC. Encoded protein: CASSSAGQGKSGYTF.

The V call is TRBV4-1, the J call TRBJ2-7; 12 bases fit TRBD2. Germline V gene lookup returns CDR1 MGHRA and CDR2 YSYEKL. The ends lost 3 bases at V and 4 bases at J; junction bases unmatched: 4. The length of the CDR3 is 15 residues. This CDR3 reads CASSQPTSGRYEQYF. The CDR3 DNA is TGCGCCAGCAGCCAGCCGACTAGCGGGAGATACGAGCAGTACTTC.

This rearrangement joins TRBV18 to TRBJ1-2, with TRBD1 identical over 9 bases. The junction had 3 bases not matched to a gene; V was cut back by 3 bases and J by 7 bases. Germline V lookup: CDR1 KGHSH, CDR2 LQKENI. CDR3 length: 13 residues. The CDR3 region has the DNA TGTGCCAGCTCACCCGGGACAGGGTTTGGCTACACCTTC. It encodes CASSPGTGFGYTF.

The V and J genes are TRBV9 and TRBJ1-5; D gene ambiguous. This CDR3 is built from 14 residues. Deletions cut 0 bases from V and 4 bases from J, with 8 bases between. Germline loops: CDR1 SGDLS, CDR2 YYNGEE. CDR3 region: CASSVGGSNQPQHF. The CDR3 region has the DNA TGTGCCAGCAGCGTAGGAGGCAGTAATCAGCCCCAGCATTTT.

The chain has TRBV15 and TRBJ2-7; 11 bases fit TRBD2. J was trimmed by 4 bases and V by 5 bases; bases with no gene match: 10. CDR3 length equals 16 residues. Germline loops: CDR1 LNHNV, CDR2 YYDKDF (reference sequence). CDR3: CATSSFRTSGLYEQYF. CDR3 nucleotides: TGTGCCACCAGCTCATTTCGGACTAGCGGGTTATACGAGCAGTACTTC.